The entry below describes one TCR beta chain. This CDR3 is 20 amino acids long. Germline V gives CDR1 SGDLS, CDR2 YYNGEE. Trimming took 3 bases from V and 2 from J; bases not matched to a gene: 14. The sample belongs to a study of shared clonotypes between healthy human individuals. Sequenced by immunoSEQ multiplex PCR; TCRdb stores in-frame clones only, minus some. The sample lists 760,000 or so clones, roughly 96% occurring once. The naive CD8 fraction comprised CD45RO-negative cells positively selected for CCR7 and excluded terminally differentiated effector memory CD45RA+ cells. The rearrangement links TRBV9 to TRBJ2-3, with 14 bases identical to TRBD2. Specimen: naive CD8+ T cells sorted from blood. The receptor was isolated from a man under 40 in good health. In DNA form, the CDR3 reads TGTGCCAGCAGCGCCCCGGGACTAGCGGGAGATGGGGCCCCCACAGATACGCAGTATTTT. Amino acid sequence: CASSAPGLAGDGAPTDTQYF.